This T cell receptor beta chain was recorded in a study of T cells in Graves' hyperthyroidism and ophthalmopathy. Researchers amplified the TCR beta CDR3 regions from RNA transcripts. TCR CDR3 regions were first amplified by RT-PCR with HTBI primers. TCRdb recomputed calls from the multiplex PCR reads with MiXCR, one row per CDR3 protein. The sample includes around 340,000 distinct CDR3 sequences, roughly 17% of them seen just once. This sample holds PBMCs from about 10 ml fresh peripheral blood. This clonotype was observed at least ten times. The CDR3 spans 14 residues. Germline-derived CDR1 and CDR2 are SGHAT and FQNNGV. V lost 0 bases to trimming and J lost 5 bases; unmatched junction nucleotides: 1.

The TCR sequence derives from a woman under 40 with Graves' hyperthyroidism that later progressed to Graves' ophthalmopathy. V and J are TRBV11-2 and TRBJ1-2; 9 nucleotides line up with TRBD1. Sequenced material: blood. CDR3 region: CASSLDGTGYGYTF. The DNA of the CDR3 is TGTGCCAGCAGCTTAGATGGGACAGGGTATGGCTACACCTTC.